These 20 T cell receptor beta chains were sequenced from one sample in a study of blood T cell repertoires in COVID-19. The table came from immunoSEQ multiplex PCR; TCRdb's copy has only in-frame clones and leaves some out. The table has approximately 170,000 clones, 88% seen once. Sequencing was performed on PBMCs or T cells enriched from blood (not recorded which). These receptors came from a woman aged 18-30 years who had recovered from COVID-19.

The sample holds a few counts of this clone. CDR3 amino acids: CASSAQTGVGWHEQYF. In DNA form, the CDR3 reads TGTGCCAGCAGCGCCCAGACAGGGGTCGGCTGGCACGAGCAGTACTTC. The chain combines TRBV7-2 with TRBJ2-7; 8 bases are a match to TRBD1. V lost 5 bases and J lost 5; bases outside the gene matches: 14. Germline CDR1 and CDR2: SGHTA and FQGNSA. The CDR3 consists of 16 residues.

The V gene is TRBV20-1, the J gene TRBJ1-5; 7 nucleotides align to TRBD1. Trimming took 3 bases from V and 3 from J; bases not matched to a gene: 8. The germline V gene encodes CDR1 DFQATT and CDR2 SNEGSKA (reference sequence). The CDR3 extends over 15 amino acids. The CDR3 DNA reads TGCAGTGCTAGTCTACGGGACAGAGTCAATCAGCCCCAGCATTTT. This sequence encodes CSASLRDRVNQPQHF.

In its sample, this clone was seen a few times. The chain recombines TRBV19 with TRBJ1-2; 7 bases line up with TRBD1. Germline CDR1 is LNHDA and CDR2 is SQIVND (reference sequence). The junction had 6 bases not matched to a gene; V was cut back by 7 bases and J by 4 bases. The CDR3 has 13 amino acids. The CDR3 sequence: CASKQTGTYGYTF. DNA of the CDR3: TGTGCCAGTAAGCAGACAGGGACCTATGGCTACACCTTC.

The CDR3, as DNA: TGTGCCAGCAGCTTAGGTACAGGGGACTATGGCTACACCTTC. Its translation: CASSLGTGDYGYTF. The chain couples TRBV7-6 to TRBJ1-2, with TRBD1 matching over 7 bases. CDR3 length: 14 residues. The germline V gene encodes CDR1 SGHVS and CDR2 FNYEAQ. The junction had 2 bases not matched to a gene; V was cut back by 1 base and J by 3 bases. Full variable domain (rest looked up from reference TRBV7-6 and TRBJ1-2): GAGVSQSPRYKVTKRGQDVALRCDPISGHVSLYWYRQALGQGPEFLTYFNYEAQQDKSGLPNDRFSAERPEGSISTLTIQRTEQRDSAMYRCASSLGTGDYGYTFGSGTRLTVV.

This clone has just one count. This chain connects TRBV6-1 to TRBJ2-6, with TRBD1 identical over 8 bases. V was pared by 2 bases and J by 4 bases, with 10 bases of the junction left unmatched. The CDR3 is 18 amino acids. The germline V gene has CDR1 MNHNS and CDR2 SASEGT. Here the CDR3 reads CASSERGTGLLGANVLTF. CDR3 in DNA: TGTGCCAGCAGTGAACGCGGGACAGGTCTTTTAGGGGCCAACGTCCTGACTTTC.

V gene TRBV18 combines with J gene TRBJ2-2, with 8 positions matching TRBD1. There are 18 residues in the CDR3. J gave up 4 bases and V 5 bases, and 15 bases lay outside the gene matches. Germline CDR1 and CDR2: KGHSH and LQKENI. The CDR3 is CASSSSLPGQVLTGELFF. The CDR3 coding sequence is TGTGCCAGCTCATCATCCCTCCCGGGACAGGTACTCACCGGGGAGCTGTTTTTT.

The chain links TRBV10-2 to TRBJ1-2; maybe TRBD1 (5 bases). The V gene lost 2 bases and the J gene lost 4 bases, with 11 bases spanning the gap. This CDR3 spans 14 amino acids. Germline V gives CDR1 WSHSY, CDR2 SAAADI. This CDR3 is CASSEARASYGYTF. CDR3 nucleotide sequence: TGCGCCAGCAGTGAGGCCAGGGCGAGCTATGGCTACACCTTC.

The V and J genes are TRBV19 and TRBJ1-5; D may be TRBD1 (5 bases). The V gene lost 9 bases and the J gene lost 5 bases, with 14 bases spanning the gap. Germline-derived CDR1 and CDR2 are LNHDA and SQIVND (reference sequence). The CDR3 extends over 13 amino acids. The CDR3 sequence: CASRPWGDQPQHF. The CDR3 nucleotides read TGTGCCAGCAGACCCTGGGGCGATCAGCCCCAGCATTTT.

The V and J genes are TRBV28 and TRBJ2-7, with TRBD1 matching 9 bases. This CDR3 contains 16 residues. Trimming cost V 5 bases and J 3 bases; bases outside gene matches: 11. The V gene's germline CDR1 is MDHEN and CDR2 SYDVKM. The CDR3 DNA follows: TGTGCCAGCAGTCCCCGTAGGGGACAGGGTCTCTACGAGCAGTACTTC. Its translation: CASSPRRGQGLYEQYF.

The gene calls are TRBV7-2 and TRBJ1-1; D is ambiguous. This CDR3 has 14 residues. V dropped 2 bases and J dropped 3 bases, with 10 bases sitting between them. Germline-derived CDR1 and CDR2 are SGHTA and FQGNSA. The CDR3 DNA sequence: TGTGCCAGCAGCTTACGTACCGGGGACACTGAAGCTTTCTTT. It yields the protein CASSLRTGDTEAFF.

The chain recombines TRBV28 with TRBJ1-3; TRBD1 is a possible D gene (6 bases). Trimming removed 1 base from V and 4 bases from J, with 14 bases in between. Looked up from germline, CDR1 is MDHEN and CDR2 is SYDVKM. The CDR3 is 16 amino acids. The CDR3 DNA is TGTGCCAGCAGTTTATCGGGCAGGGGACCAGGAAACACCATATATTTT. Encoded protein: CASSLSGRGPGNTIYF.

The chain carries TRBV6-2 or TRBV6-3 and TRBJ2-7; possibly TRBD1 for D (6 bases). The CDR3 contains 13 residues. V was clipped by 2 bases and J by 8 bases, with 13 bases between them. Germline V gene sequence: CDR1 MNHEY, CDR2 SVGEGT. CDR3 in DNA: TGTGCCAGCAGTTACCCGACAGGCACGAAGCAGTACTTC. Its protein product is CASSYPTGTKQYF.

V and J are TRBV29-1 and TRBJ1-2; D uncertain. CDR3 length: 15 residues. From germline, CDR1 is SQVTM and CDR2 ANQGSEA. Trimming removed 8 bases from V and 0 bases from J, with 19 bases in between. The CDR3 DNA reads TGCAGCCCTTCTCGTCAGGTGAGGGCTAACTATGGCTACACCTTC. This gives the protein CSPSRQVRANYGYTF.

J is TRBJ1-6 and V is TRBV7-9; 9 bases are shared with TRBD1. This CDR3 comprises 15 residues. J was trimmed by 7 bases and V by 4 bases; bases with no gene match: 5. Germline CDR1 reads SEHNR; CDR2 reads FQNEAQ (reference sequence). The CDR3 sequence is CASSSTGQGNSPLHF. CDR3 DNA sequence: TGTGCCAGCAGCTCAACGGGACAGGGAAATTCACCCCTCCACTTT.

The gene calls are TRBV7-8 and TRBJ2-7; 10 bases line up with TRBD1. Per germline, CDR1 SGHVS and CDR2 FQNEAQ. CDR3 size: 14 residues. The junction had 8 bases not matched to a gene; V was cut back by 8 bases and J by 4 bases. CDR3 DNA sequence: TGTGCCAGCGTACCCTGGGACAGGGGTTACGAGCAGTACTTC. It encodes CASVPWDRGYEQYF.

The gene calls are TRBV6-2 or TRBV6-3 and TRBJ2-5; 8 bases map to TRBD2. CDR1 and CDR2 from the germline V gene are MNHEY and SVGEGT. The V and J ends lost 0 bases and 0 bases, in that order; junction bases with no gene match: 9. The CDR3 has 18 residues. In nucleotides, the CDR3 is TGTGCCAGCAGTTACTCGAATCAAGCGGGGGAATACCAAGAGACCCAGTACTTC. Translation gives CASSYSNQAGEYQETQYF.

This rearrangement joins TRBV7-9 to TRBJ2-5, with 10 bases matching TRBD1. V was pared by 5 bases and J by 5 bases, with 5 bases of the junction left unmatched. Germline loops: CDR1 SEHNR, CDR2 FQNEAQ (reference sequence). The CDR3 is made up of 14 amino acids. The CDR3 loop reads CASSRTGGEETQYF. The DNA of the CDR3 is TGTGCCAGCAGCCGGACAGGGGGTGAGGAGACCCAGTACTTC.

The chain couples TRBV7-9 to TRBJ1-3; 7 bases are a match to TRBD1. The CDR3 is made up of 17 amino acids. J was trimmed by 2 bases and V by 4 bases; bases with no gene match: 11. Germline assignment: CDR1 SEHNR and CDR2 FQNEAQ (reference sequence). The CDR3 loop reads CASSSPPLDRAGNTIYF. The CDR3 DNA is TGTGCCAGCAGCTCGCCCCCGCTCGACAGGGCTGGAAACACCATATATTTT.

V usage is TRBV2 and J usage is TRBJ2-5, with D perhaps matching TRBD2 (7 bases). V dropped 10 bases and J dropped 4 bases, with 16 bases sitting between them. Germline CDR1 reads SNHLY; CDR2 reads FYNNEI. The CDR3 is 13 amino acids. The CDR3 coding sequence is TGTGCCACCCTTCGGGGGGCCGGAGAGACCCAGTACTTC. Its translation: CATLRGAGETQYF.

A single count supports this clone. The V and J genes are TRBV19 and TRBJ2-7, with D possibly TRBD1 on 6 matching bases. CDR1 is LNHDA and CDR2 is SQIVND in the germline V gene (reference sequence). Trimming stripped 3 bases from V and 3 bases from J, with 12 bases between. This CDR3 has 14 amino acids. Here the CDR3 DNA reads TGTGCCAGTAGTATCGGCAGGGGTTACTACGAGCAGTACTTC. The encoded protein is CASSIGRGYYEQYF.